This TCR beta chain appears in the sequencing data of a study of human T cells and chemical hapten exposure. Study-level background: Throughout the roughly 25-week study, diphenylcyclopropenone was applied weekly to the patients' scalps.

Concerning this clonotype: Its target is unknown.

Single cDNA molecules in the library carried unique molecular identifiers attached during preparation. MiXCR was run by TCRdb on the reads, yielding one entry per CDR3 protein. The table records 4,400 or so distinct CDR3 sequences, about half of them present only once. Treatment reported: therapeutic diphenylcyclopropenone sensitization with weekly scalp DPC. Each patch test followed a blood draw. Study-wide points: Donors in the study had alopecia, meaning their immune response may differ from healthy people's. Counts of expanded TCRs (at PT1) showed a positive correlation with patch test score.

V was cut by 1 base and J by 4 bases, with 5 bases left in between. CDR1 is SQVTM and CDR2 is ANQGSEA in the germline V gene. CDR3 length: 12 amino acids. The specimen was whole blood, collected before DPC sensitization or 2, 6, or about 24 weeks after (not recorded which). This TCR was recovered from an adult with alopecia areata. Some clones in this sample may be carry-over from other donors' samples. This table probably holds off-target reads from a library built for another chain. V is TRBV29-1 and J is TRBJ2-1; D uncertain. The CDR3 protein is CSVEGKYNEQFF. CDR3 sequence (DNA): TGCAGCGTTGAAGGGAAGTACAATGAGCAGTTCTTC.